This record covers a single T cell receptor beta chain. Only one count was recorded for this clone. No antigen is known for it. Base qualities are not recorded, but no much larger clone differs from it by a single base. Trimming removed 2 bases from V and 5 bases from J, leaving 14 bases between the germline ends. The CDR3 has 15 amino acids, counting the end cysteine and phenylalanine. Only CDR3 DNA remains: 45 bases, in frame from the first base. Taken from the germline V gene, the CDR1 and CDR2 loops are MNHNS and SASEGT. The data derive from a study of cytomegalovirus exposure and HLA in healthy donors (dated by TCRdb to the late 2010s). Context from the whole study: In an earlier analysis of several hundred of the donors, around 290 Gb of sequence data and some 120 million unique TCR beta sequences from about 179 million T cells were reported. The study profiled the T cell repertoires of 666 subjects by immunosequencing and related them to cytomegalovirus serostatus. The study combined high-throughput TCR immunosequencing, statistical association of individual TCRs with disease status, and machine learning to predict cytomegalovirus infection status. The later analysis used no new phenotypic data to find candidate immune exposures, relying instead on TCR beta sequences and their occurrence across donors. Both class I and class II loci were covered by HLA typing, at four-digit resolution. An earlier analysis of 587 of the donors used high-throughput TCR beta sequencing to judge whether each TCR beta V gene segment behaved as functional or pseudogenic. Of the 300 to 400 genotyped donors, approximately 83% fell in the genetic ancestry cluster associated with self-reported Caucasian donors. Four to six DR-DQ haplotypes were handled as single units for association and clustering, since linkage in the cohort was strong. Every discovery cohort repertoire had been produced on one sequencing platform. The study was designed to test whether signatures of past pathogen exposure could be identified by cataloging public T cell receptors. Among around 400 genotyped donors of the cohort, an average of approximately 240,000 unique TCR beta nucleotide sequences were sequenced per donor, roughly 18% of them non-productive. An early release covering roughly 580 HLA-typed donors comprised 250 to 350 gigabases of sequencing data and some 79 million unique TCR sequences. Donor age, sex, ethnicity and CMV serostatus were collected together with the repertoire data. Genome-wide SNP genotypes for about 65% of the roughly 700 donors were used in a later genetic analysis, which treated that subset as a discovery cohort. In a later analysis, previously published TCR beta repertoires from more than 500 donors were re-analyzed and high-resolution HLA genotyping was added so that TCR occurrence patterns could be studied. The number of donors typed differed by locus, with 629-630 for A, B, C, DRB1 and DQB1, roughly 520 for DQA1, over 600 for DPA1, and some 450 for DPB1. In addition to the first cohort of about 650 subjects, a separate validation cohort of approximately 110 different subjects was used. The investigation overall reported the following: The study listed approximately 150 TCR beta chains as associated with cytomegalovirus. CMV serostatus was the only immune exposure information available for the cohort. A later genetic analysis associated a missense DCLRE1C variant with V-gene and J-gene trimming of TCR beta chains, and an independent cohort replicated the association. According to a later analysis, parvovirus B19, influenza, CMV and Epstein-Barr virus appeared linked to several top co-occurrence clusters. The classifier was reported to diagnose cytomegalovirus status with high specificity and sensitivity in both the original and validation cohorts. Linkage disequilibrium might explain the correlated functional status among segregating V segments, but an unknown experimental factor could not be ruled out. Presence/absence analyses assumed roughly uniform sequencing depth across donors, an assumption that may not hold. A later analysis found that most CMV-associated TCR beta chains appeared HLA-restricted, with HLA associations seemingly driven largely by CMV exposure. This cohort had only TCR beta chains sequenced, and the lack of alpha or paired-chain data limited which features could be detected. While some public TCRs were present in many individuals, most TCR sequences turned up only very rarely across donors. According to a later genetic analysis, donors in an Asian-associated ancestry cluster had fewer N-insertions in productive TCRs than the approximately 630-donor mean. The earlier analysis of 587 of the donors excluded 15 to 20 rarely observed V segments, including chromosome 9 orphons, because counts were too low. The 87-base-pair reads could not distinguish some IMGT-functional V segments, including TRBV6-2 and TRBV6-3, so those segments were excluded. The authors suggested that the approach could potentially be generalized to other disease states and immunological phenotypes. Assigning TCR associations to individual alleles was difficult when HLA alleles, especially DR and DQ, strongly co-occurred. A few of the identified cytomegalovirus-associated TCR beta chains were confirmed in vitro to be specific for cytomegalovirus antigens. Because HLA typing was unavailable for some donors at each locus, only the typed subset was used in association tests. In a later analysis, HLA-associated TCR beta chains were found to be more clonally expanded and to have lower generation probabilities than equally common non-associated chains. A further reported finding was that TCR beta sequences accurately predicted the HLA-A and HLA-B alleles for most subjects in the first cohort. In an earlier analysis of more than 500 of the donors, most TCR beta V segments appeared in productive rearrangements about 87% or about 30% of the time, broadly matching IMGT annotations. In a later analysis, TCR association rates were found to vary across HLA loci, with the most associated TCRs seen for DRB1 alleles and the fewest for HLA-C alleles. A cluster of highly shared sequence variants was judged likely to represent a technical artifact of the sequencing pipeline. Specific HLA alleles were associated with roughly 17,000 TCR beta sequences at a false discovery rate of 0.05 in a later analysis.

Library preparation was by the immunoSEQ multiplex PCR assay. For the multiplex PCR, a mixture combining 60 forward primers for TCR Vbeta segments and 13 reverse primers for TCR Jbeta segments was used. Amplification of the CDR3 region of rearranged TCR beta genes was performed with a multiplex PCR assay on genomic DNA. Amplified TCR beta libraries were sequenced as 87-base-pair reads on the Illumina HiSeq System. The study's processing was this. A later analysis tallied around 82 million unique TCR beta chains across the 640 or so repertoires, and approximately 9.9 million of those chains were shared by two or more donors. To remove PCR and sequencing errors, raw reads were error-corrected and collapsed into unique sequences using a nearest-neighbor algorithm that merged closely related sequences. Alignment of CDR3 sequences to IMGT reference sequences was used to assign V, D and J gene segments. Each retained sequence needed at least a six-nucleotide match to both a V gene segment and a J gene segment. Rearrangements were called productive when the CDR3 lacked stop codons and stayed in frame with V and J; all others were non-productive. Following IMGT convention, CDR3 was defined as the stretch from the second conserved V-encoded cysteine to the conserved J-encoded phenylalanine. In an earlier analysis of more than 550 of the donors, sequences lacking an unambiguous match to a single V gene segment were excluded. In an earlier analysis of about 590 of the donors, a V segment was called functional when productive rearrangements were above 56.7%, and segregating when the standard deviation between donors exceeded 5%. A statistical classification framework was built for diagnosing cytomegalovirus status from the catalog of TCR beta chain sequences. In a later analysis, TCR nucleotide sequences were compared against IMGT/GENE-DB human TR gene sequences so that V and J genes could be assigned. Using the TCRdist pipeline, a later analysis assigned CDR3 sequences along with most-parsimonious VDJ recombination scenarios. In a later analysis, each TCR beta chain was defined by its CDR3 amino acid sequence together with its V-gene family, and reads lacking a unique V-gene family were excluded. A later analysis removed 592 highly shared, low-generation-probability nucleotide sequences to deal with suspected cross-contamination and a sequencing artifact. In a later analysis, a clonal expansion index was calculated for each public chain from normalized within-repertoire ranks of inferred template counts. A later analysis computed generation probabilities with a VDJ recombination model fitted to out-of-frame rearrangements, and checked the results against IGoR. Hypergeometric tests were used in a later analysis to score TCR-TCR, TCR-HLA and TCR-CMV co-occurrence, with a repertoire-size bias correction applied to the TCR pairs. False discovery rates were estimated in a later analysis by permuting HLA or CMV assignments 20 times. In a later analysis, co-occurring TCRs were grouped using DBSCAN, and TCRdist sequence similarity was added for clustering within HLA-allele-positive subsets. Co-occurrence clustering excluded repertoires with fewer than 30,000 or more than 120,000 public chains, plus five with anomalous nucleotide sharing. TCRdb took over this immuneACCESS table, retaining in-frame rearrangements with V and J assigned. Such tables are incomplete; in checked studies, under half of the missing clones stem from an unresolved V gene, and the remainder is unexplained. The V and J calls and clone size are taken from that table; D and trimming were inferred from the DNA. For this sample there are 100,000 or so clones; 76% appear just once. The top ten clones comprise under 4.5% of the sample.

In total, just over 650 healthy bone marrow donors made up the cohort. Cohort members were all nominally healthy when sampled, although unrecorded immune exposures were likely present. The donor tested CMV seropositive and was one of the 289 seropositive cohort members. Every donor gave a peripheral blood sample, and the peripheral blood mononuclear cells from that sample were used for TCR beta sequencing. Genomic DNA was extracted from the blood cell samples with the Qiagen DNeasy Blood Extraction Kit. The rearranged segments are TRBV6-1 and TRBJ2-3, and perhaps TRBD2 as D gene, on 6 matching bases. Material for sequencing was PBMCs. The clonotype was recovered from a woman in her forties or fifties in good health and CMV-seropositive. The nucleotide sequence reads as follows: TGTGCCAGCAGTGAATCGGGCGGGGTGGGAGATACGCAGTATTTT. It translates to CASSESGGVGDTQYF.